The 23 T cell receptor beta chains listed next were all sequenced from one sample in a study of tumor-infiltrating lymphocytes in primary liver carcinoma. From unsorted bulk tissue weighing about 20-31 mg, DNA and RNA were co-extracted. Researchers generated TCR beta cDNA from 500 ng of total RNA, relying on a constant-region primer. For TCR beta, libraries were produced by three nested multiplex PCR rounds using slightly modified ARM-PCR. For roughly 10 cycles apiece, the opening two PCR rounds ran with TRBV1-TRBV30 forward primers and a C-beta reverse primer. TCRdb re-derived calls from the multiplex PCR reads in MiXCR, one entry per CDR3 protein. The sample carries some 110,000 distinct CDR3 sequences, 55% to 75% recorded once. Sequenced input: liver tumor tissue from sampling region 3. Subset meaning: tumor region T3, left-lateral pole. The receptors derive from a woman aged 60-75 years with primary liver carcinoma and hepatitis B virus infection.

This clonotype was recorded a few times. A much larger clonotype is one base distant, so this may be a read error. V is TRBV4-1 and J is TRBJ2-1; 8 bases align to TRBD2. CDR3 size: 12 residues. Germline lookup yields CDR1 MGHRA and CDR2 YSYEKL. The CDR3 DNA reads TGCGCCAGCAGCCAAGAGGAGCGGGAGCAGTCCTTC. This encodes CASSQEEREQSF.

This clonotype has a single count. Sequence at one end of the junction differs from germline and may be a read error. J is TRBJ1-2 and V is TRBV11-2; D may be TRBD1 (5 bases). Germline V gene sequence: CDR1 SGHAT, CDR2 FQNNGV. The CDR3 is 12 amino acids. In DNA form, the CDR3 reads TGTGCCAACAGCTTAGACAGCGTGGGCTACACCTTC. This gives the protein CANSLDSVGYTF. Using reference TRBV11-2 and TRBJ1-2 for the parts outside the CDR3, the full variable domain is EAGVAQSPRYKIIEKRQSVAFWCNPISGHATLYWYQQILGQGPKLLIQFQNNGVVDDSQLPKDRFSAERLKGVDSTLKIQPAKLEDSAVYLCANSLDSVGYTFGSGTRLTVV.

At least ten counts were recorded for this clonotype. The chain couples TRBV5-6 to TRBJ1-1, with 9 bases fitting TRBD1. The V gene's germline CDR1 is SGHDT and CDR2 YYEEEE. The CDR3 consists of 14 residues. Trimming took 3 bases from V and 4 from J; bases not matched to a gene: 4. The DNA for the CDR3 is TGTGCCAGCAGCTGGGACAGGGTTAGCACTGAAGCTTTCTTT. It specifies CASSWDRVSTEAFF.

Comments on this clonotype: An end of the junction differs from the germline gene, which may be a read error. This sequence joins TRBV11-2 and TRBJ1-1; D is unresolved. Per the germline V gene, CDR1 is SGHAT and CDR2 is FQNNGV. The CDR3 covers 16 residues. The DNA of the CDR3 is TGTGCCAGCAGCTTAGATTTGGCAGAAACGAACTCTGAAGCTTTCTTT. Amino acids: CASSLDLAETNSEAFF.

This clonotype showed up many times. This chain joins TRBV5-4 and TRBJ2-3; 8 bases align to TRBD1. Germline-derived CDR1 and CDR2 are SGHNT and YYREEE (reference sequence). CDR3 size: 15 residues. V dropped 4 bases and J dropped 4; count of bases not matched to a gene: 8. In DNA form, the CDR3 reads TGTGCCAGCAGCCCGGGCGGACAGGGTTCAGATACGCAGTATTTT. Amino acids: CASSPGGQGSDTQYF.

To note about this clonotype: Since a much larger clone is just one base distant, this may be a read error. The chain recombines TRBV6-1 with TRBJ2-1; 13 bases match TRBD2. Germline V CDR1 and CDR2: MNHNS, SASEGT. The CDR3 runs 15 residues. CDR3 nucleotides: TGTGCCAGCACCCGACTAGCGGGAGGCAACAATGAGCAGTTATTC. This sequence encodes CASTRLAGGNNEQLF.

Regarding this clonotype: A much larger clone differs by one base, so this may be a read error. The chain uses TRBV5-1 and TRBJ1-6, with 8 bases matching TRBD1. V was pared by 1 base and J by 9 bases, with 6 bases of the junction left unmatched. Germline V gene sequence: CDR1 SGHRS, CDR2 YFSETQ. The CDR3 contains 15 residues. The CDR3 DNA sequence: TGCGCCAGCAGCTTGAAGACAGGGGACTTTTCACCCCTCCACTTT. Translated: CASSLKTGDFSPLHF.

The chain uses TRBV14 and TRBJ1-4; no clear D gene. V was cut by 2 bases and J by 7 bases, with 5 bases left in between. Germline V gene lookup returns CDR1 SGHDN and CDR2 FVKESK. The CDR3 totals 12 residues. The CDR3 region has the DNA TGTGCCAGCAGCCAATACGTTGAAAAACTGTTTTTT. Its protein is CASSQYVEKLFF.

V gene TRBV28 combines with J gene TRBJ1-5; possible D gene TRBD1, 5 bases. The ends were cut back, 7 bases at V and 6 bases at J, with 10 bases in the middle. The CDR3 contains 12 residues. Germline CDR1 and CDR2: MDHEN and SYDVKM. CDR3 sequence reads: CASNLGGQPQHF. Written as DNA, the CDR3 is TGTGCCAGCAATTTGGGGGGTCAGCCCCAGCATTTT.

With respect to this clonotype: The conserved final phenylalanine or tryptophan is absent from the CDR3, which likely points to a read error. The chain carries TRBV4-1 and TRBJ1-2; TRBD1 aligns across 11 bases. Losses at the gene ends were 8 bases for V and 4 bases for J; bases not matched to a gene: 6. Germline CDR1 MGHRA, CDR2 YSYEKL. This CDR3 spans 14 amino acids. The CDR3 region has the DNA TGCGCCAGCTGCACGGGACAGGGGGGCTATGGCTACACCATC. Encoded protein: CASCTGQGGYGYTI.

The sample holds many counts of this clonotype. The CDR3: CASSQHSGTSNYEQYF. The CDR3 DNA reads as TGTGCCAGCAGCCAACATTCGGGGACTAGCAACTACGAGCAGTACTTC. This rearrangement joins TRBV11-2 to TRBJ2-7; 9 bases align to TRBD2. The CDR3 covers 16 residues. With V trimmed by 5 bases and J by 3 bases, 11 bases remained unmatched. Per germline, CDR1 SGHAT and CDR2 FQNNGV.

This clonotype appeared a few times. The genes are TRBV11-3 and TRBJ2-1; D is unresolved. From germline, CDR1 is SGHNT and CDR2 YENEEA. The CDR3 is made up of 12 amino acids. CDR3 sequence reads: CTNSSTTFRQFF. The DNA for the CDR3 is TGTACCAACAGCAGTACAACCTTTAGGCAGTTCTTC.

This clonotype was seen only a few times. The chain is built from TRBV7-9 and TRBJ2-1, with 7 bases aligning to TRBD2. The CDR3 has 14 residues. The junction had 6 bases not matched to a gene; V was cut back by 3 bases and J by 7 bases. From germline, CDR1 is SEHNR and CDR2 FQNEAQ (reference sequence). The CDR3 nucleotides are TGTGCCAGCAGCTTCGGCGGGAGCCGGAATGAGCAGTTCTTC. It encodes CASSFGGSRNEQFF.

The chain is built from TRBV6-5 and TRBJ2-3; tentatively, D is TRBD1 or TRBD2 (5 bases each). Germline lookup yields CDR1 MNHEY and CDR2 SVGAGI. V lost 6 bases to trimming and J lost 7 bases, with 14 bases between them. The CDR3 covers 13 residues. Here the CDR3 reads CASRGEGLNTQYF. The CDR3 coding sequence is TGTGCCAGCAGAGGCGAGGGGCTTAATACGCAGTATTTT.

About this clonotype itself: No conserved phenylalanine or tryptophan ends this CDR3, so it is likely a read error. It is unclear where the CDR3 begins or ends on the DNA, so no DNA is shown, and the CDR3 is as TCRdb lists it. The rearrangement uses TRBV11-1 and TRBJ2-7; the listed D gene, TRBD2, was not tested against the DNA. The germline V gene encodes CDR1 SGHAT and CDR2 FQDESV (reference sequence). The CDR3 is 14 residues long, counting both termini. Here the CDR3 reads CASSGKRATYEQYL.

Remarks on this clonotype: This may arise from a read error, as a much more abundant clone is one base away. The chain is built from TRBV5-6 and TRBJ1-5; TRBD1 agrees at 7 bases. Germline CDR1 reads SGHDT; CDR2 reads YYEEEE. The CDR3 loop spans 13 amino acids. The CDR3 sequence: CASSRDRVQSQHF. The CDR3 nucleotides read TGTGCCAGCAGCCGAGACAGGGTTCAGTCCCAGCATTTT.

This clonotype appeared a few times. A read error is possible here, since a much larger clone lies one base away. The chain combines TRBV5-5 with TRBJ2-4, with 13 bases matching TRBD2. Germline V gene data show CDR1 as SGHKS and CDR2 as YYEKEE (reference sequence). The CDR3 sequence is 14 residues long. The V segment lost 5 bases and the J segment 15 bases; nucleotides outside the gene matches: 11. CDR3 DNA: TGTGCCAGCAGTCCGGGACTAGCGGGACGGGGTCGGTACTTC. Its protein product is CASSPGLAGRGRYF. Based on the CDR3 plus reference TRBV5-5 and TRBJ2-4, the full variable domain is DAGVTQSPTHLIKTRGQQVTLRCSPISGHKSVSWYQQVLGQGPQFIFQYYEKEERGRGNFPDRFSARQFPNYSSELNVNALLLGDSALYLCASSPGLAGRGRYFGAGTRLSVL.

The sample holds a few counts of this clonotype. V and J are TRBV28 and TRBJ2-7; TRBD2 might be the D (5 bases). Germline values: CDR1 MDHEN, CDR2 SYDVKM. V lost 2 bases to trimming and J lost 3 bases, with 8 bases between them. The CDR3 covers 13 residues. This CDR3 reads CASSLRRVYEQYF. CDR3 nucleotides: TGTGCCAGCAGTTTAAGGCGGGTCTACGAGCAGTACTTC.

The CDR3 DNA follows: TGTGCCAGCAGTTCCCCTGGGACTACCAACACCGGGGAGCTGTTTTTT. This gives the protein CASSSPGTTNTGELFF. V is TRBV28 and J is TRBJ2-2; 7 bases match TRBD2. The germline CDR1 and CDR2 sequences are MDHEN and SYDVKM. With 4 bases clipped from V and 2 bases from J, the junction kept 7 bases outside the gene matches. The CDR3 spans 16 residues. Full variable domain (remainder filled in from reference TRBV28 and TRBJ2-2): DVKVTQSSRYLVKRTGEKVFLECVQDMDHENMFWYRQDPGLGLRLIYFSYDVKMKEKGDIPEGYSVSREKKERFSLILESASTNQTSMYLCASSSPGTTNTGELFFGEGSRLTVL.

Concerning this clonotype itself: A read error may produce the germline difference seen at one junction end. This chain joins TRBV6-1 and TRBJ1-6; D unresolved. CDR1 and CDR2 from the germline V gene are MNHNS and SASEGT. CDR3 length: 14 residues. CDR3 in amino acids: CASNEEGFGGTLHF. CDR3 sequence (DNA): TGCGCCAGCAATGAAGAAGGGTTCGGAGGGACCCTCCACTTT.

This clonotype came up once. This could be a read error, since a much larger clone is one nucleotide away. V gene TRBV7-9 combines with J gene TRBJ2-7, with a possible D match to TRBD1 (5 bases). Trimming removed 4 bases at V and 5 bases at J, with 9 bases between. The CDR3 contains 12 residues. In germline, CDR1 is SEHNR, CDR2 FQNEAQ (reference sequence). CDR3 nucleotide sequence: TGTGCCAGCAGCTCTCAGGGCCACGAGCAGTACTTC. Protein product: CASSSQGHEQYF.

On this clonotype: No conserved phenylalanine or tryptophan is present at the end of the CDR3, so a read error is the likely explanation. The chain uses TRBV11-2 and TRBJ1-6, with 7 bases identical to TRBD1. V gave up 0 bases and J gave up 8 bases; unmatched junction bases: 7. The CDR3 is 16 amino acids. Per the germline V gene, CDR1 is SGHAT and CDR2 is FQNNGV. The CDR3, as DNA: TGTGCCAGCAGCTTAGAAGGTGAGGGGGCGTATTCACCCCTCCACCTT. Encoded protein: CASSLEGEGAYSPLHL.

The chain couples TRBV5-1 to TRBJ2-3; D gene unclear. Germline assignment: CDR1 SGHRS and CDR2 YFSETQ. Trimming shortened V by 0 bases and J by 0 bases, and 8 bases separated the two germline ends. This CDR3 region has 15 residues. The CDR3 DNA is TGCGCCAGCAGCTTGGCGGTATTAAGCACAGATACGCAGTATTTT. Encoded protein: CASSLAVLSTDTQYF.